Described below is a single T cell receptor beta chain sequence and its context. Its antigen is unidentified. This sample was taken from a study of shared clonotypes between healthy human individuals. Study-level results: Relative to their counterparts shared across all four donors, non-shared clonotypes exhibited diminished generation probabilities.

On sorted subsets, replicate PCRs used approximately 190 ng DNA, or around 30,000 T cell genomes. Under the authors' procedure: Owing to the provision of junction-only sequences devoid of quality scores by immunoSEQ, filtering differed. Clones were read by immunoSEQ multiplex PCR, and TCRdb kept only the in-frame ones, dropping some. The D gene and trimming were derived from the DNA, and the V and J assignments and clone size from that table. This sample carries a few million clones, 93% of them seen once, and the ten largest clones take about 0.37%. Germline CDR1 and CDR2: GTSNPN and SVGIG (reference sequence). This CDR3 region has 16 residues. Trimming took 0 bases from V and 4 from J, leaving 17 bases between them.

The clonotype was recovered from a man between 18 and 35 years old in good health. Some clones in this sample may be carry-over from other donors' samples. The sequenced sample consisted of naive CD4+ T cells from PBMCs. The subset denotes: CD45RA+ positively selected. V and J are TRBV30 and TRBJ2-3; a possible D gene is TRBD2 (5 bases). The CDR3 region has the DNA TGTGCCTGGAGTGTAGGAAAGGCCTGGGAGCCAGATACGCAGTATTTT. It codes for CAWSVGKAWEPDTQYF. The full variable domain, with the rest looked up from reference TRBV30 and TRBJ2-3, is SQTIHQWPATLVQPVGSPLSLECTVEGTSNPNLYWYRQAAGRGLQLLFYSVGIGQISSEVPQNLSASRPQDRQFILSSKKLLLSDSGFYLCAWSVGKAWEPDTQYFGPGTRLTVL.